Shown below are 7 T cell receptor beta chains from a single sample sequenced in a study of blood T cell repertoires in COVID-19 (dated by TCRdb to about 2020). The protocol used for the library was the immunoSEQ multiplex PCR assay. Drawn from immuneACCESS, this table holds only the in-frame rearrangements with V and J called that TCRdb kept. Clones are partly lost; checked studies trace under half to an unresolved V gene and leave the rest unexplained. This sample comprises roughly 200,000 clones, 86% of them detected only once. The ten largest account for over 7% of the sample. The sample comprised PBMCs or T cells enriched from blood (not recorded which). These receptors all stem from a woman aged 25-40 years who had recovered from COVID-19.

The chain joins TRBV5-1 to TRBJ2-7; D call uncertain. Germline assignment: CDR1 SGHRS and CDR2 YFSETQ. Trimming removed 0 bases from V and 1 base from J, with 8 bases in between. This CDR3 spans 14 amino acids. CDR3 sequence: CASSLAIRSYEQYF. The DNA of the CDR3 is TGCGCCAGCAGCTTGGCAATACGGTCCTACGAGCAGTACTTC.

The V gene is TRBV19, the J gene TRBJ1-2; D uncertain. Germline V gene sequence: CDR1 LNHDA, CDR2 SQIVND (reference sequence). Between the trimmed V and J ends, which lost 2 bases and 7 bases, there was a span of 14 bases. This CDR3 has 14 amino acids. CDR3 residues: CASSIPGAGGGYTF. CDR3 sequence (DNA): TGTGCCAGTAGTATACCAGGAGCGGGCGGTGGCTACACCTTC.

This clone was seen more than once but under ten times. The chain links TRBV5-1 to TRBJ2-7; no clear D. This CDR3 is built from 10 residues. CDR1 and CDR2 from the germline V gene are SGHRS and YFSETQ. V was shortened by 5 bases and J by 12 bases, with 12 bases between the two germline ends. CDR3 protein: CASSPIKRYF. Here the CDR3 DNA reads TGCGCCAGCAGTCCGATTAAGCGGTACTTC.

This clone was counted a single time. The chain carries TRBV15 and TRBJ1-3; D unclear. Trimming left V 0 bases short and J 0 bases short, with 12 bases between. There are 17 residues in the CDR3. Germline lookup yields CDR1 LNHNV and CDR2 YYDKDF (reference sequence). CDR3 region: CATSREQIFRSGNTIYF. CDR3 nucleotides: TGTGCCACCAGCAGAGAGCAGATCTTTCGCTCTGGAAACACCATATATTTT.

This chain links TRBV5-1 with TRBJ2-5, with 8 nucleotides matching TRBD2. Germline-derived CDR1 and CDR2 are SGHRS and YFSETQ. The CDR3 sequence is 16 residues long. V shed 0 bases, J shed 4 bases, and the junction held 8 bases outside the gene matches. This CDR3 reads CASSLERTSFPETQYF. DNA for the CDR3: TGCGCCAGCAGCTTGGAGCGGACTAGCTTCCCAGAGACCCAGTACTTC.

This chain uses TRBV9 with TRBJ2-3, with D hard to call. The CDR3 sequence is 12 residues long. CDR1 and CDR2 from the germline V gene are SGDLS and YYNGEE. Deletions cut 3 bases from V and 3 bases from J, with 5 bases between. CDR3 sequence: CASSATTDTQYF. Written as DNA, the CDR3 is TGTGCCAGCAGCGCCACTACAGATACGCAGTATTTT.

This sequence joins TRBV5-1 and TRBJ1-2; TRBD1 agrees at 8 bases. Germline values: CDR1 SGHRS, CDR2 YFSETQ. With V trimmed by 5 bases and J by 0 bases, 6 bases remained unmatched. This CDR3 comprises 15 residues. In DNA, the CDR3 is TGCGCCAGCAGGGAAGGGACAGGCGCTAACTATGGCTACACCTTC. This codes for CASREGTGANYGYTF.